These T cell receptor beta chains were read from a single sample in a study of T cell changes during pregnancy in multiple sclerosis. The method was immunoSEQ multiplex PCR; TCRdb's version includes in-frame clones alone and lacks a portion of them. The profile shows fewer than 55,000 clones, about nine tenths of them singletons. The starting material was CD4+ T cells from peripheral blood mononuclear cells, obtained in the third trimester of pregnancy. The receptors were gathered from a female donor with multiple sclerosis, enrolled in a pregnancy study. The CDR3 runs from the conserved cysteine through the conserved F or W. The D gene is left open where the match is weak. Expanded clones get a size class; other rows say once, few or many, or leave the size out.

v_gene	j_gene	d_gene	abundance	CDR3aa	CDR3nt
TRBV4-2	TRBJ2-7	TRBD2	-	CASSQEGSGGFYEQYF	TGTGCCAGCAGCCAAGAGGGGAGCGGGGGCTTTTACGAGCAGTACTTC
TRBV30	TRBJ2-5	TRBD2	-	CAWRVLAGGGETQYF	TGTGCCTGGAGGGTGCTAGCGGGGGGCGGAGAGACCCAGTACTTC
TRBV7-9	TRBJ1-4	-	-	CASSILVSTNEKLFF	TGTGCCAGCAGCATCTTAGTGTCAACTAATGAAAAACTGTTTTTT
TRBV19	TRBJ1-1	TRBD1	-	CASSRTGSNTEAFF	TGTGCCAGTAGTCGGACAGGGTCGAACACTGAAGCTTTCTTT
TRBV6-1	TRBJ1-3	TRBD1	-	CASGQVPSSGNTIYF	TGTGCCAGCGGACAGGTCCCGAGCTCTGGAAACACCATATATTTT
TRBV18	TRBJ1-3	-	-	CASYPDLAEGTIYF	TGTGCCAGCTACCCTGACCTGGCGGAGGGCACCATATATTTT
TRBV10-3	TRBJ1-4	-	-	CATRPRGGTTNEKLFF	TGTGCCACCAGACCTCGGGGGGGAACAACTAATGAAAAACTGTTTTTT
TRBV11-2	TRBJ1-1	-	-	CASSFWRSETEAFF	TGTGCCAGCAGCTTTTGGCGCTCGGAGACTGAAGCTTTCTTT
TRBV2	TRBJ1-5	TRBD1	-	CASRVNRGRQPQHF	TGTGCCAGCAGGGTTAACAGGGGGCGTCAGCCCCAGCATTTT
TRBV5-1	TRBJ2-5	-	-	CASSLSLETQYF	TGCGCCAGCAGCTTATCCCTCGAGACCCAGTACTTC
TRBV2	TRBJ1-2	-	-	CASSEARGGYGYTF	TGTGCCAGCAGTGAGGCTAGGGGTGGCTATGGCTACACCTTC
TRBV7-9	TRBJ2-3	TRBD2	once	CASSLEGLAGTDTQYF	TGTGCCAGCAGCTTAGAAGGGCTAGCGGGCACAGATACGCAGTATTTT
TRBV30	TRBJ1-5	TRBD1	-	CAWRFVRDSGQPQHF	TGTGCCTGGAGATTCGTCCGGGACAGTGGTCAGCCCCAGCATTTT
TRBV19	TRBJ2-7	-	-	CASSMGQLVEQYF	TGTGCCAGTAGTATGGGGCAGCTTGTGGAGCAGTACTTC
TRBV7-2	TRBJ2-3	TRBD2	once	CASSLALAGQYTQYF	TGTGCCAGCAGCTTAGCACTAGCGGGGCAGTATACGCAGTATTTT
TRBV4-2	TRBJ2-1	-	-	CASSQWRWEGVDYNEQFF	TGTGCCAGCAGCCAATGGAGGTGGGAGGGGGTAGACTACAATGAGCAGTTCTTC
TRBV7-9	TRBJ1-3	-	-	CASSSRRGRGDTIYF	TGTGCCAGCAGCTCAAGACGTGGACGCGGGGACACCATATATTTT
TRBV7-9	TRBJ1-1	TRBD1	-	CASSPDRVNTEAFF	TGTGCCAGCAGCCCGGACAGGGTGAACACTGAAGCTTTCTTT
TRBV27	TRBJ1-2	-	-	CASKQGDYGYTF	TGTGCCAGCAAGCAGGGTGACTATGGCTACACCTTC
TRBV30	TRBJ1-1	TRBD1	-	CAWGAGTGVAFF	TGTGCCTGGGGTGCCGGGACAGGCGTAGCTTTCTTT
TRBV18	TRBJ2-1	TRBD2	-	CASSPGGVYNEQFF	TGTGCCAGCTCACCCGGGGGGGTATACAATGAACAGTTCTTC
TRBV6-5	TRBJ2-3	-	-	CASSNPGTDTQYF	TGTGCCAGCAGTAACCCGGGGACAGATACGCAGTATTTT
TRBV7-2	TRBJ1-1	-	-	CASSSTVNTEAFF	TGTGCCAGCAGCTCGACAGTGAACACTGAAGCTTTCTTT
TRBV19	TRBJ1-5	-	once	CASSTRQAPANQPQHF	TGTGCCAGTAGTACCCGACAAGCCCCTGCCAATCAGCCCCAGCATTTT
TRBV19	TRBJ2-7	-	-	CASSPRTFTYEQYF	TGTGCCAGTAGTCCACGGACATTCACCTACGAGCAGTACTTC
TRBV5-1	TRBJ1-1	TRBD1	-	CASSRGQGGTEAFF	TGCGCCAGCAGCCGGGGACAGGGGGGAACTGAAGCTTTCTTT
TRBV5-1	TRBJ2-6	-	-	CASTERGHLSGANVLTF	TGCGCCAGCACCGAAAGGGGACACCTCTCTGGGGCCAACGTCCTGACTTTC
TRBV6-6	TRBJ2-1	TRBD1	-	CASSRQGSYNEQFF	TGTGCCAGCAGTAGACAGGGCTCCTACAATGAGCAGTTCTTC
TRBV2	TRBJ1-2	-	-	CASSLQTENPNYGYTF	TGTGCCAGCAGTCTACAGACGGAAAATCCGAACTATGGCTACACCTTC
TRBV27	TRBJ1-1	TRBD1	-	CASSFRTGQGMNTEAFF	TGTGCCAGCAGTTTTAGGACGGGACAGGGAATGAACACTGAAGCTTTCTTT
TRBV7-3	TRBJ2-1	TRBD1	-	CASSLTSNRDRGGNEQFF	TGTGCCAGCAGCTTAACGTCTAACCGGGACAGGGGAGGGAATGAGCAGTTCTTC
TRBV2	TRBJ1-3	TRBD1	-	CASKDRTSGNTIYF	TGTGCCAGCAAGGACAGGACCTCTGGAAACACCATATATTTT
TRBV18	TRBJ2-7	TRBD2	-	CASSPVGGGGDEQYF	TGTGCCAGCTCCCCAGTTGGCGGGGGGGGCGACGAGCAGTACTTC
TRBV5-5	TRBJ2-7	TRBD2	-	CASSSLGALAGSSYEQYF	TGTGCCAGCAGCTCCCTCGGGGCGCTAGCGGGGAGCTCCTACGAGCAGTACTTC
TRBV15	TRBJ1-5	TRBD1	-	CATSRTGTDSNQPQHF	TGTGCCACCAGCAGAACCGGGACAGATAGCAATCAGCCCCAGCATTTT
TRBV5-5	TRBJ2-7	-	-	CASSLQGFNEQYF	TGTGCCAGCAGCTTGCAGGGGTTCAACGAGCAGTACTTC
TRBV5-6	TRBJ2-3	-	-	CASSLLKGAPDTQYF	TGTGCCAGCAGCCTCTTAAAAGGGGCCCCAGATACGCAGTATTTT
TRBV4-2	TRBJ2-3	-	-	CASSQALGTDTQYF	TGTGCCAGCAGCCAAGCCCTCGGCACAGATACGCAGTATTTT
TRBV6-5	TRBJ1-6	TRBD1	-	CASSPTGTASPLHF	TGTGCCAGCAGTCCTACCGGGACAGCTTCACCCCTCCACTTT
TRBV4-1	TRBJ1-1	-	-	CASSGGVYDSEAFF	TGCGCCAGCAGCGGAGGGGTTTATGATAGTGAAGCTTTCTTT